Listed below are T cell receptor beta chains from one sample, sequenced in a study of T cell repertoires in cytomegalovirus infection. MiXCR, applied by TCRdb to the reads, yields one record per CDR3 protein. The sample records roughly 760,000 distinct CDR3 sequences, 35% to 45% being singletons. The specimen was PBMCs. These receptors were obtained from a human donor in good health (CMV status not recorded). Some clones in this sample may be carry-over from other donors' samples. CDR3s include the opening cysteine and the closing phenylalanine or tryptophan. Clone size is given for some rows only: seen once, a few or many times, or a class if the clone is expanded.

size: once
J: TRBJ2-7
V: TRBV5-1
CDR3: CASSWEQGRAYEQYF

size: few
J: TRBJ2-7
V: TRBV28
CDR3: CASTDGGVDSYEQYF

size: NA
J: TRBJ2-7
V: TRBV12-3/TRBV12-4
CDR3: CASRLTSGNEQYF

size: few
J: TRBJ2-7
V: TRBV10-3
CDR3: CAISLQVYYEQYF

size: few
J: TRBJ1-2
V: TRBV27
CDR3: CASSSDGPRGGYTF

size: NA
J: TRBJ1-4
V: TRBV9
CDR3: CAQPPGAEESNEKLFF

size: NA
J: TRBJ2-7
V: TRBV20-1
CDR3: CSARRFDHSEQYF

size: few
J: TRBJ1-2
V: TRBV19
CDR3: CASSIGGIPSHHGYTF

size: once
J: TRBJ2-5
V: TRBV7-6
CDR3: CASSANRAQETQYF

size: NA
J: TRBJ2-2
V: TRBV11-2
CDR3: CASSFQIRELFF

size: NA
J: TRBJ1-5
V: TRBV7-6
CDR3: CASSPLKTGGQPQHF

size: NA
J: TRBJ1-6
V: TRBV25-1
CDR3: CASSELRTGHNSPLHF

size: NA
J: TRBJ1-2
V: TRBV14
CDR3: CASSQDYRGLKRNYGYTF

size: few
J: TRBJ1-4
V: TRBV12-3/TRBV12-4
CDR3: CASSPDREKLFF

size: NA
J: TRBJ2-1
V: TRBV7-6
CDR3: CASSQRLSEAYNEQFF

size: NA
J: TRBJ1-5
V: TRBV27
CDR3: CASSSRGTDIVYQPQHF

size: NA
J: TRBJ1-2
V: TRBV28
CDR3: CASRFEQGDYGYTF

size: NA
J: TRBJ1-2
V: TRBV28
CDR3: CASSWDRVSDLQTF

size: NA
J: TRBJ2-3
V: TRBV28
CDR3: CASSFGSRGTDTQYF

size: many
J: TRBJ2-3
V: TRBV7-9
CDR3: CASSSGTGTTDTQYF

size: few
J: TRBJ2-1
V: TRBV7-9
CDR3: CASSFGWFGQTFNEQFF

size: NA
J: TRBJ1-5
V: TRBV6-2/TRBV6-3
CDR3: CATLKGLMANSNQPQHF

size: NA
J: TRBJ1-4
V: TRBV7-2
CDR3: CASSLSSGVGNEKLFF

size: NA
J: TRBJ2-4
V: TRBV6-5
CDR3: CASSYGGQAKNIQYF

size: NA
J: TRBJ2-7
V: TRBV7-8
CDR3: CASSRLGAYYEQYF

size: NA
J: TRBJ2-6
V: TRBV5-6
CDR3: CASSLWGAGANVLTF

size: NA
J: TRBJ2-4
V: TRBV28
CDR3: CASSLTMDSKNIQYF

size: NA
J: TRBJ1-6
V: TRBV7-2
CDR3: CASSLAPSMISYNSPLHF